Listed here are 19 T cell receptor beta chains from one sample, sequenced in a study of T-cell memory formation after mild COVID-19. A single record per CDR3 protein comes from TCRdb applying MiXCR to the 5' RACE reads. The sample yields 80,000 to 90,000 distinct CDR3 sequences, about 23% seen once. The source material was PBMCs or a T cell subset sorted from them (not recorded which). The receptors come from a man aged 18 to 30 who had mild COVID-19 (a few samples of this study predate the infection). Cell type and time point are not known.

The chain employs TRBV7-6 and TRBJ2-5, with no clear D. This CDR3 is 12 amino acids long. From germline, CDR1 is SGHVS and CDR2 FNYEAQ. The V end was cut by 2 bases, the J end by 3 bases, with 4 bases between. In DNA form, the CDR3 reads TGTGCCAGCAGCTTAATGGAAGAGACCCAGTACTTC. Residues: CASSLMEETQYF.

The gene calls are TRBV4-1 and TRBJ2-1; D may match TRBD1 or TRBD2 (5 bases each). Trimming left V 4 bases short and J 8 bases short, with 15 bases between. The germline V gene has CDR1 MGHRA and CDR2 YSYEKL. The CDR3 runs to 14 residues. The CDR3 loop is CASSLLDSGDEQFF. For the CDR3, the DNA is TGCGCCAGCAGCCTTCTTGACAGCGGTGATGAGCAGTTCTTC.

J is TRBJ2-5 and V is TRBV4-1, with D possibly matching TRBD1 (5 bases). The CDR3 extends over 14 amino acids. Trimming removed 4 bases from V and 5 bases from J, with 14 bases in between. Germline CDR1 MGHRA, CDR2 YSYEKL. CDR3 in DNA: TGCGCCAGCAGCCCCGGCAGGGATGGGGAGACCCAGTACTTC. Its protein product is CASSPGRDGETQYF.

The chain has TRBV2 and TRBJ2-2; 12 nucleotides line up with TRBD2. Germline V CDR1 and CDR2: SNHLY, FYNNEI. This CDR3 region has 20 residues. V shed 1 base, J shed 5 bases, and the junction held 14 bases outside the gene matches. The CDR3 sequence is CASSEVPASGGALRTGELFF. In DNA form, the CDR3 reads TGTGCCAGCAGTGAAGTCCCGGCTAGCGGGGGGGCCTTGAGGACCGGGGAGCTGTTTTTT. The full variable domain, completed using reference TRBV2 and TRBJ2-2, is EPEVTQTPSHQVTQMGQEVILRCVPISNHLYFYWYRQILGQKVEFLVSFYNNEISEKSEIFDDQFSVERPDGSNFTLKIRSTKLEDSAMYFCASSEVPASGGALRTGELFFGEGSRLTVL.

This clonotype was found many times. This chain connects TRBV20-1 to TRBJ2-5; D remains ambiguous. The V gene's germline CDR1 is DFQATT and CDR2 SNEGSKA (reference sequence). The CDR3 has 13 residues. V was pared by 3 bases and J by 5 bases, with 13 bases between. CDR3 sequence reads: CSASLPDPETQYF. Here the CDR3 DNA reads TGCAGTGCTAGTCTTCCAGATCCGGAGACCCAGTACTTC.

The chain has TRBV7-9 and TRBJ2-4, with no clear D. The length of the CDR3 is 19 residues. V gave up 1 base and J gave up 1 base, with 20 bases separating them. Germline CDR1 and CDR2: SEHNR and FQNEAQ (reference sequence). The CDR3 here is CASSLGVGVAPHAKNIQYF. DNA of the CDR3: TGTGCCAGCAGCTTAGGAGTAGGTGTCGCACCCCACGCCAAAAACATTCAGTACTTC.

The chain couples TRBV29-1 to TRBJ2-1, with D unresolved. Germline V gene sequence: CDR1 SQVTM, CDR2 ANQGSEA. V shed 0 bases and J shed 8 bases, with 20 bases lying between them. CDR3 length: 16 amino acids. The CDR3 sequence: CSVEEGFQSWSDEQFF. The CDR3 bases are TGCAGCGTTGAAGAAGGGTTCCAAAGCTGGTCCGATGAGCAGTTCTTC.

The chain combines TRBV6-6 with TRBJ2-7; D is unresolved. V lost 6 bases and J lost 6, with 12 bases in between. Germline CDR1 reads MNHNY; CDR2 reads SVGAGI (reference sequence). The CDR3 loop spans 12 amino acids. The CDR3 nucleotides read TGTGCCAGCAGCATCAGCGCGCCCGAGCAGTACTTC. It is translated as CASSISAPEQYF.

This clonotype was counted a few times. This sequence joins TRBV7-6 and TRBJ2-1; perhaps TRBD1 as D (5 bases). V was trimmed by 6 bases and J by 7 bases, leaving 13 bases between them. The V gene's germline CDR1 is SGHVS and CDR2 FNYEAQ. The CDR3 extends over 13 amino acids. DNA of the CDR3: TGTGCCAGCAGTTCACGAGACAGTAATGAGCAGTTCTTC. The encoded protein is CASSSRDSNEQFF.

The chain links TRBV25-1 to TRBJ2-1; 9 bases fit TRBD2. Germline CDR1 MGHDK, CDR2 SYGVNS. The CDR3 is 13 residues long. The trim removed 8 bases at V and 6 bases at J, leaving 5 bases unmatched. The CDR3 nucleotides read TGTGCCAGCGCAAGGACTAGCGTCAATGAGCAGTTCTTC. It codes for CASARTSVNEQFF.

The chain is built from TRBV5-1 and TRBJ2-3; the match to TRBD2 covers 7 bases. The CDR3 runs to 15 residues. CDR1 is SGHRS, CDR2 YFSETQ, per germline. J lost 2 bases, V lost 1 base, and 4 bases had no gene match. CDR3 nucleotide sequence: TGCGCCAGCAGCTTGAGCGGGGACCTCACAGATACGCAGTATTTT. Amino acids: CASSLSGDLTDTQYF.

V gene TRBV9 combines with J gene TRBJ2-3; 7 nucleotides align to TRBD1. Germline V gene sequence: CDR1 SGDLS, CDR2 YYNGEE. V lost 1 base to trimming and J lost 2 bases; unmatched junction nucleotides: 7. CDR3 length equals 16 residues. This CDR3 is CASSVPTGTVTDTQYF. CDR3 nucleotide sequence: TGTGCCAGCAGCGTACCAACAGGGACAGTCACAGATACGCAGTATTTT.

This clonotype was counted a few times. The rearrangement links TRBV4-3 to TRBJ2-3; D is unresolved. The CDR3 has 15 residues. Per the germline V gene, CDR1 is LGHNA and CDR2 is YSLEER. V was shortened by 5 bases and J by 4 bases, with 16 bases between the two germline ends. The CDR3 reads CASSSRRIPPDTQYF. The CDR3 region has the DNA TGCGCCAGCAGCTCCCGACGGATCCCCCCAGATACGCAGTATTTT.

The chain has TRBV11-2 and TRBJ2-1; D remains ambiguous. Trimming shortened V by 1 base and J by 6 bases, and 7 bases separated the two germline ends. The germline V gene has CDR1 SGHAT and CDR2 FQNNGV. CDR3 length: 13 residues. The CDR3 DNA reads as TGTGCCAGCAGCTTAGGGTGGTTCAATGAGCAGTTCTTC. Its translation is CASSLGWFNEQFF.

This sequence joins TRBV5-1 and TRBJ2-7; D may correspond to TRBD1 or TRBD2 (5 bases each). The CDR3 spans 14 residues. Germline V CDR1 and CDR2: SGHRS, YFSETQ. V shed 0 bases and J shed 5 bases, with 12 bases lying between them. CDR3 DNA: TGCGCCAGCAGCTTGGGGACATGGGACGACGAGCAGTACTTC. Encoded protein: CASSLGTWDDEQYF.

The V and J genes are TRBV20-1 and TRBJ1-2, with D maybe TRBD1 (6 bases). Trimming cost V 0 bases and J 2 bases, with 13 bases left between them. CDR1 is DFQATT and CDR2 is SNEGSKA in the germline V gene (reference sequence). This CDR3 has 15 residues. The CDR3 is CSARDSAGGNYGYTF. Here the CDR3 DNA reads TGCAGTGCTAGAGATTCCGCCGGGGGCAACTATGGCTACACCTTC.

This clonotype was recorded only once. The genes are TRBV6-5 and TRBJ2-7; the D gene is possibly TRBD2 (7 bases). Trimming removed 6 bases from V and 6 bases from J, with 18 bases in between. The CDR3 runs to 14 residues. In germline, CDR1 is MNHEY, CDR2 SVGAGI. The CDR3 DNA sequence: TGTGCCAGCAGCCCTTGGGGGGGGGCCTCCGAGCAGTACTTC. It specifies CASSPWGGASEQYF.

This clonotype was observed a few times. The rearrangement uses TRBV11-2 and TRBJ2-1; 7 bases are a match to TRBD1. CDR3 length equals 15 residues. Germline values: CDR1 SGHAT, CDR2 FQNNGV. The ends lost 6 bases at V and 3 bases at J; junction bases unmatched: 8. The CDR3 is CASSLPSGGYNEQFF. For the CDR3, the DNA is TGTGCCAGCAGTTTGCCCTCAGGGGGCTACAATGAGCAGTTCTTC.

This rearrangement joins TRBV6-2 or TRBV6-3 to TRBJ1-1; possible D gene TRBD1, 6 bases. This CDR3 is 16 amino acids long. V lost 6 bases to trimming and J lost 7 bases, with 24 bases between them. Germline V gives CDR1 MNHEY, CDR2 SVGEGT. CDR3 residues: CASRRRLGGGRDEAFF. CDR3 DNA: TGTGCCAGCAGGAGGAGGCTAGGGGGGGGACGTGATGAAGCTTTCTTT.